This T cell receptor beta chain was found in a study of CD8 T cells in ankylosing spondylitis. Study-level results: The study looked at matched synovial fluid samples from ankylosing spondylitis patients. Disease-linked clones were reported to be significantly enriched there.

This clonotype was detected ten times or more. Its antigen is still unknown. The trim removed 2 bases at V and 2 bases at J, leaving 1 base unmatched. Germline CDR1 is ENHRY and CDR2 is SYGVKD. The CDR3 totals 15 residues. Using its own MiXCR run on the 5' RACE reads, TCRdb lists one record per CDR3 protein. Of approximately 90,000 distinct CDR3 sequences in the sample, roughly 8.7% are singletons; the top ten hold 9.9%. J is TRBJ2-2 and V is TRBV10-3; 8 bases are shared with TRBD2. Sequencing was carried out using blood, either unsorted or a sorted T cell fraction (not recorded which). The source is a male donor with ankylosing spondylitis or in good health (not recorded which). Here the CDR3 reads CAISETSGNTGELFF. DNA of the CDR3: TGTGCCATCAGTGAGACTAGCGGAAACACCGGGGAGCTGTTTTTT.